This paragraph covers one T cell receptor beta chain sequence. Its antigen is as yet unknown. These data are taken from a study of OX40 agonist ivuxolimab in advanced cancers. Notes on the study in general: Some nonresponders additionally presented with little normalized T-cell clonal expansion. At 0.1 to 3.0 mg/kg and by week 6, CD4+ and CD8+ T cells in the blood had expanded clonally. Antigen targets of the expanded peripheral T cells went undetermined.

The repertoire was sequenced with immunoSEQ multiplex PCR; TCRdb's copy has only in-frame clones and lacks some. The sample lists more than 95,000 clones; 91% were seen once. Germline values: CDR1 LGHNA, CDR2 YSLEER. Trimming removed 2 bases from V and 1 base from J; junction bases left unmatched: 3. CDR3 length equals 15 residues. This chain links TRBV4-3 with TRBJ2-7; 9 bases match TRBD2. The starting material was CD4+ or CD8+ T cells sorted from blood, obtained in a trial of the OX40 agonist ivuxolimab. The sequence was obtained from an adult with an advanced solid tumor such as melanoma, head and neck, liver or kidney cancer. The CDR3 DNA follows: TGCGCCAGCAGCCAACAAACTAGCGGGTCCTACGAGCAGTACTTC. Translating it yields CASSQQTSGSYEQYF.